This TCR beta chain was identified during a study of blood T cell repertoires in COVID-19. Turning to the study itself: In each case, the material was cDNA or gDNA derived from T cells, B-cell-depleted T cells, or PBMCs.

Participants were placed into cohorts based on the clinical history they reported. Assay used: immunoSEQ multiplex PCR; TCRdb lists only in-frame clones, some missing. The sample consists of some 330,000 clones, more than 90% of them appearing once. Germline V lookup: CDR1 MDHEN, CDR2 SYDVKM. Trimming took 7 bases from V and 6 from J, leaving 10 bases between them. This CDR3 comprises 12 residues. The sample was PBMCs or T cells enriched from blood (not recorded which). The chain combines TRBV28 with TRBJ1-5; perhaps TRBD1 as D (6 bases). The receptor's source is a woman younger than 45 who had recovered from COVID-19. DNA for the CDR3: TGTGCCAGCACACCAGGGGTTCAGCCCCAGCATTTT. It translates to CASTPGVQPQHF.